This TCR beta chain was retrieved from a study of CD8+CD57+ T cells in acquired aplastic anemia. All patients picked for sequencing had shown, by flow cytometry, an expansion of CD8+CD57+ cells. The germline V gene encodes CDR1 SGHTA and CDR2 FQGNSA. This CDR3 spans 15 amino acids. V gave up 2 bases and J gave up 4 bases, with 15 bases separating them. The template for TCR beta VDJ and CDR3 sequence profiling was genomic DNA. MiXCR, run by TCRdb on the reads, gives a single entry per CDR3 protein. The sample includes approximately 220,000 distinct CDR3 sequences, roughly 50% of them seen just once. This TCR came from a human donor with aplastic anemia. The sequenced material came from sorted CD4+, CD8+, or CD8+CD57+ T cells (not recorded which) from PBMCs. The rearrangement joins TRBV7-2 to TRBJ2-7, with D perhaps matching TRBD1 or TRBD2 (6 bases each). This CDR3 is CASSLTRGGRYEQYF. The CDR3 DNA is TGTGCCAGCAGCTTAACACGAGGGGGGCGATACGAGCAGTACTTC.